The 2 T cell receptor beta chains listed next were all sequenced from one sample in a study of molecular identifiers for immune sequencing clone quantification. TCRdb used MiXCR to reprocess the PCR reads, holding one entry per CDR3 protein. The data show 37,000 or so distinct CDR3 sequences, around 18% seen once. Specimen: naive CD8+ T cells from blood, with Jurkat cell RNA spiked in. Subset reported: FACS-sorted CD8+CD4-CCR7+CD45RA+ naive T cells. Receptors were obtained from a human donor in good health. Some libraries in this study had Jurkat cell RNA spiked in.

This clonotype appeared many times. This sequence joins TRBV29-1 and TRBJ2-5, with 11 bases fitting TRBD2. V lost 1 base and J lost 9; bases outside the gene matches: 13. Germline V gene sequence: CDR1 SQVTM, CDR2 ANQGSEA. The CDR3 is 16 residues long. The DNA for the CDR3 is TGCAGCGTTGAAGGGAAAGGGACTAGCGGAGTTCCGGCCCAGTACTTC. As protein: CSVEGKGTSGVPAQYF.

This clonotype occurred many times. The chain employs TRBV6-2 or TRBV6-3 and TRBJ2-5; D is unclear. Trimming left V 6 bases short and J 2 bases short, with 10 bases between. From germline, CDR1 is MNHEY and CDR2 SVGEGT. This CDR3 has 13 residues. CDR3 sequence: CASRMENQETQYF. CDR3 bases: TGTGCCAGCAGAATGGAGAATCAAGAGACCCAGTACTTC.